This passage covers 29 T cell receptor beta chains from one sample sequenced in a study of T cells in Graves' hyperthyroidism and ophthalmopathy. Authors of the study amplified TCR beta CDR3 regions from RNA transcripts. When the TCR CDR3 underwent first-round RT-PCR, the HTBI primer set was used. TCRdb itself ran the multiplex PCR reads through MiXCR, one entry per CDR3 protein. The sample records 700,000 or so distinct CDR3 sequences, roughly 15% being singletons. Sequenced input: blood. The receptors were sampled from a man aged 18 to 29 with Graves' hyperthyroidism.

Only a few counts were recorded for this clonotype. The genes are TRBV11-2 and TRBJ1-1; no clear D gene. With 0 bases removed from V and 1 base from J, the gap between germline ends came to 9 bases. The CDR3 contains 15 residues. Germline CDR1 reads SGHAT; CDR2 reads FQNNGV. This CDR3 reads CASSLDRRANTEAFF. DNA for the CDR3: TGTGCCAGCAGCTTAGATCGGCGAGCGAACACTGAAGCTTTCTTT.

This clonotype came up a few times. The chain recombines TRBV28 with TRBJ1-2; D possibly corresponds to TRBD1 (6 bases). Trimming took 3 bases from V and 8 from J, leaving 19 bases between them. This CDR3 comprises 15 residues. Germline CDR1 and CDR2: MDHEN and SYDVKM. CDR3 protein: CASSFDGTPVEGYTF. CDR3 nucleotide sequence: TGTGCCAGCAGTTTCGACGGGACACCGGTTGAGGGCTACACCTTC.

This clonotype was counted only a few times. The chain's CDR3 is CASSSPSGELFF. Here the CDR3 DNA reads TGTGCCAGCAGCTCCCCCTCAGGGGAGCTGTTTTTT. The V and J genes are TRBV7-3 and TRBJ2-2, with unresolved D. Germline V gene lookup returns CDR1 SGHTA and CDR2 FQGTGA. The V end lost 4 bases, the J end lost 8 bases, and 8 bases lay between the germline ends. The CDR3 sequence is 12 residues long.

CDR3 protein: CAQGGTGELFF. The CDR3 coding sequence is TGTGCCCAGGGGGGTACCGGGGAGCTGTTTTTT. V is TRBV2 and J is TRBJ2-2, with a possible D match to TRBD1 (7 bases). The V gene's germline CDR1 is SNHLY and CDR2 FYNNEI. V was shortened by 11 bases and J by 5 bases, with 9 bases between the two germline ends. CDR3 size: 11 residues.

This clonotype was counted only a few times. J is TRBJ2-2 and V is TRBV5-6, with 8 bases identical to TRBD1. The germline CDR1 and CDR2 sequences are SGHDT and YYEEEE. V dropped 2 bases and J dropped 7; count of bases not matched to a gene: 4. CDR3 length: 14 residues. CDR3 coding DNA: TGTGCCAGCAGCTTACAGGGGGAGCACGGGGAGCTGTTTTTT. This encodes CASSLQGEHGELFF.

This clonotype appeared many times. The rearrangement links TRBV28 to TRBJ2-6; 8 nucleotides agree with TRBD1. This CDR3 is 19 amino acids long. Germline loops: CDR1 MDHEN, CDR2 SYDVKM. V dropped 5 bases and J dropped 0; count of bases not matched to a gene: 12. CDR3 loop: CASSRPGTGDNSGANVLTF. For the CDR3, the DNA is TGTGCCAGCAGTCGTCCCGGGACAGGTGACAACTCTGGGGCCAACGTCCTGACTTTC.

This clonotype was detected many times. The chain combines TRBV7-8 with TRBJ2-2, with D tentatively TRBD2 (6 bases). The V end lost 7 bases, the J end lost 0 bases, and 9 bases lay between the germline ends. CDR3 size: 14 residues. Germline V CDR1 and CDR2: SGHVS, FQNEAQ. The DNA of the CDR3 is TGTGCCAGCACGGCGGGATCGAACACCGGGGAGCTGTTTTTT. Residues: CASTAGSNTGELFF.

The V and J genes are TRBV4-3 and TRBJ2-7; 10 nucleotides agree with TRBD2. V dropped 0 bases and J dropped 6; count of bases not matched to a gene: 14. CDR3 length: 18 residues. Germline V CDR1 and CDR2: LGHNA, YSLEER. The CDR3 nucleotides are TGCGCCAGCAGCCAAGATCTCCCTGGGGCTAGCGGGAGTCTCGAGCAGTACTTC. Residues: CASSQDLPGASGSLEQYF.

This clonotype occurred a few times. An end of the junction differs from the germline gene, which may be a read error. The gene calls are TRBV6-2 or TRBV6-3 and TRBJ1-5; no definite D call. Germline lookup yields CDR1 MNHEY and CDR2 SVGEGT. The CDR3 is made up of 14 amino acids. CDR3 in DNA: TGTGCCAGCAGTTACTCCGGGCCCTATCAGCCCCGGCATTTT. Amino acid sequence: CASSYSGPYQPRHF.

Only a few counts were recorded for this clonotype. The V gene is TRBV20-1, the J gene TRBJ1-6; 7 positions match TRBD1. The V gene's germline CDR1 is DFQATT and CDR2 SNEGSKA (reference sequence). With V trimmed by 2 bases and J by 7 bases, 8 bases remained unmatched. CDR3 size: 15 residues. CDR3 coding DNA: TGCAGTGCTAGAAGAACAGGGGCAAGGAATTCACCCCTCCACTTT. Amino acid sequence: CSARRTGARNSPLHF.

This clonotype has just a few counts. The V and J genes are TRBV4-2 and TRBJ2-1; 11 nucleotides line up with TRBD2. The ends lost 0 bases at V and 8 bases at J; junction bases unmatched: 15. The CDR3 consists of 19 residues. From germline, CDR1 is LGHNA and CDR2 YNFKEQ. The CDR3 here is CASSQDSPTTSGRRHEQFF. The CDR3 DNA follows: TGTGCCAGCAGCCAAGATTCCCCCACTACTAGCGGGAGAAGGCATGAGCAGTTCTTC.

Many counts were recorded for this clonotype. CDR3 protein: CASSLASGRLGETQYF. CDR3 DNA: TGTGCCAGCAGTTTAGCTAGCGGGAGGTTAGGCGAGACCCAGTACTTC. The V and J genes are TRBV28 and TRBJ2-5; TRBD2 matches at 11 bases. After removal of 2 bases from V and 5 bases from J, the junction contained 7 bases not matched to a gene. Germline lookup yields CDR1 MDHEN and CDR2 SYDVKM. This CDR3 spans 16 amino acids.

The gene calls are TRBV2 and TRBJ1-1; tentative D call: TRBD1 (6 bases). In germline, CDR1 is SNHLY, CDR2 FYNNEI. The CDR3 length is 13 residues. Trimming left V 7 bases short and J 2 bases short, with 11 bases between. CDR3: CASIRTDNTEAFF. The CDR3 nucleotides read TGTGCCAGCATTAGGACAGACAACACTGAAGCTTTCTTT. Full variable domain (rest looked up from reference TRBV2 and TRBJ1-1): EPEVTQTPSHQVTQMGQEVILRCVPISNHLYFYWYRQILGQKVEFLVSFYNNEISEKSEIFDDQFSVERPDGSNFTLKIRSTKLEDSAMYFCASIRTDNTEAFFGQGTRLTVV.

The gene calls are TRBV11-3 and TRBJ2-2; the D gene is possibly TRBD1 (6 bases). Trimming removed 7 bases from V and 4 bases from J, with 13 bases in between. Germline V gene data show CDR1 as SGHNT and CDR2 as YENEEA. The CDR3 spans 14 residues. CDR3 in amino acids: CASTWTQGTGELFF. The CDR3 DNA follows: TGTGCCAGCACCTGGACACAGGGCACCGGGGAGCTGTTTTTT.

This clonotype was seen repeatedly, ten times or more. This chain joins TRBV2 and TRBJ2-3, with D perhaps matching TRBD2 (5 bases). CDR1 and CDR2 from the germline V gene are SNHLY and FYNNEI. CDR3 length equals 14 residues. Trimming left V 6 bases short and J 2 bases short, with 12 bases between. This CDR3 is CASRFEGNTDTQYF. The CDR3 nucleotides are TGTGCCAGCAGGTTTGAGGGAAACACAGATACGCAGTATTTT.

This clonotype was seen only a few times. The J gene is TRBJ1-1, the V gene TRBV29-1, with 8 bases fitting TRBD1. The CDR3 contains 13 residues. The J segment lost 4 bases and the V segment lost 7 bases, leaving 8 bases of the junction unmatched. Germline V gene sequence: CDR1 SQVTM, CDR2 ANQGSEA. CDR3 residues: CSAKDTGGTEAFF. In nucleotides, the CDR3 is TGCAGCGCAAAAGACACAGGGGGCACTGAAGCTTTCTTT.

This clonotype was observed at least ten times. The chain uses TRBV18 and TRBJ1-1; a possible D gene is TRBD1 (5 bases). Germline assignment: CDR1 KGHSH and CDR2 LQKENI. Between the trimmed V and J ends, which lost 4 bases and 4 bases, there was a span of 16 bases. This CDR3 comprises 15 residues. CDR3 in DNA: TGTGCCAGCTCACTGCGGGGGAATCGGGGCACTGAAGCTTTCTTT. Translated, it gives CASSLRGNRGTEAFF.

The V call is TRBV6-2 or TRBV6-3, the J call TRBJ1-2; D gene uncertain. CDR3 size: 14 residues. Germline V gene sequence: CDR1 MNHEY, CDR2 SVGEGT. The V end lost 4 bases, the J end lost 4 bases, and 13 bases lay between the germline ends. The CDR3 coding sequence is TGTGCCAGCAGTTCTCCTCTCGGGTCCTATGGCTACACCTTC. It specifies CASSSPLGSYGYTF.

This clonotype was picked up a small number of times. This rearrangement joins TRBV20-1 to TRBJ2-1; 11 nucleotides align to TRBD2. Germline trimming cut 2 bases from V and 4 bases from J; bases unmatched to any gene: 7. The CDR3 is 16 residues long. Germline V gene sequence: CDR1 DFQATT, CDR2 SNEGSKA (reference sequence). The CDR3 region is CSARNSRLAGYNEQFF. In nucleotides, the CDR3 is TGCAGTGCTAGAAATTCCCGACTAGCGGGGTACAATGAGCAGTTCTTC.

The V and J genes are TRBV28 and TRBJ1-1, with TRBD1 as a possible D gene (5 bases). The ends were cut back, 7 bases at V and 4 bases at J, with 13 bases in the middle. The germline gives CDR1 MDHEN, CDR2 SYDVKM. The CDR3 extends over 13 amino acids. The DNA for the CDR3 is TGTGCCAGCACCGCCGACAGCGGCACTGAAGCTTTCTTT. Translated: CASTADSGTEAFF.

This clonotype was seen many times. The rearrangement joins TRBV18 to TRBJ1-1; D remains unclear. The CDR3 runs to 12 residues. CDR1 is KGHSH, CDR2 LQKENI, per germline. V shed 3 bases and J shed 5 bases, with 7 bases lying between them. CDR3 sequence: CASSPMRTEAFF. In DNA form, the CDR3 reads TGTGCCAGCTCACCGATGAGAACTGAAGCTTTCTTT.

A note on this clonotype: A read error may account for a junction end that differs from germline. The V gene is TRBV6-2 or TRBV6-3, the J gene TRBJ2-7; D possibly matches TRBD1 or TRBD2 (5 bases each). This CDR3 comprises 13 residues. The V gene's germline CDR1 is MNHEY and CDR2 SVGEGT. CDR3 DNA: TGTGCCAGCAGCCCGGGACCGCCGTACGGGCAGTACTTC. It is translated as CASSPGPPYGQYF.

A few counts support this clonotype. This chain uses TRBV28 with TRBJ1-5; no clear D. V lost 7 bases, J lost 7 bases, and 11 bases lay in between. The CDR3 spans 12 residues. The germline CDR1 and CDR2 sequences are MDHEN and SYDVKM. The CDR3 is CASTPVGQPQHF. In DNA form, the CDR3 reads TGTGCCAGCACCCCAGTCGGGCAGCCCCAGCATTTT.

This clonotype was seen many times. The gene calls are TRBV28 and TRBJ1-1; TRBD1 is a possible D gene (5 bases). The V and J ends lost 7 bases and 11 bases respectively, with 20 bases between them. Looked up from germline, CDR1 is MDHEN and CDR2 is SYDVKM. The CDR3 runs 13 residues. The CDR3 coding sequence is TGTGCCAGCACGCTTCGCGGCCGGGGGGATGCTTTCTTT. Its translation: CASTLRGRGDAFF.

This clonotype was observed a handful of times. This sequence joins TRBV7-9 and TRBJ1-2; no definite D call. Germline-derived CDR1 and CDR2 are SEHNR and FQNEAQ (reference sequence). CDR3 size: 10 residues. V was cut by 5 bases and J by 7 bases, with 5 bases left in between. The DNA for the CDR3 is TGTGCCAGCAGCCCTGGTGGCTACACCTTC. Its protein is CASSPGGYTF.

The chain has TRBV20-1 and TRBJ1-5; possibly TRBD1 for D (5 bases). Trimming removed 4 bases from V and 2 bases from J, with 9 bases in between. The CDR3 sequence is 13 residues long. Germline values: CDR1 DFQATT, CDR2 SNEGSKA (reference sequence). Here the CDR3 DNA reads TGCAGTGCTAAGATCAGGGGCAATCAGCCCCAGCATTTT. Translating it yields CSAKIRGNQPQHF.

The J gene is TRBJ1-1, the V gene TRBV28; tentative D call: TRBD1 (5 bases). The CDR3 contains 15 residues. V dropped 6 bases and J dropped 0 bases, with 14 bases sitting between them. Germline V gene data show CDR1 as MDHEN and CDR2 as SYDVKM. The chain's CDR3 is CASRGTLRLNTEAFF. CDR3 in DNA: TGTGCCAGCAGGGGGACGCTCCGTTTGAACACTGAAGCTTTCTTT.

This clonotype was recorded a few times. The chain links TRBV7-3 to TRBJ2-1; 9 bases are a match to TRBD1. CDR3 length: 15 amino acids. The germline CDR1 and CDR2 sequences are SGHTA and FQGTGA. V was clipped by 5 bases and J by 8 bases; unmatched bases: 10. This chain's CDR3 is CASSMGQGGYDEQFF. For the CDR3, the DNA is TGTGCCAGCAGCATGGGACAGGGAGGGTACGATGAGCAGTTCTTC.

This clonotype was seen at least ten times. This chain's CDR3 is CASNRRGGTDTQYF. The CDR3, as DNA: TGTGCCAGCAACAGGCGAGGGGGCACAGATACGCAGTATTTT. The V and J genes are TRBV7-2 and TRBJ2-3; D is perhaps TRBD1 or TRBD2 (5 bases each). V was cut by 7 bases and J by 1 base, with 12 bases left in between. The germline gives CDR1 SGHTA, CDR2 FQGNSA. The CDR3 runs 14 residues.